This T cell receptor (beta chain) was recorded in a study of T cell changes during pregnancy in multiple sclerosis. The table came from immunoSEQ multiplex PCR; TCRdb's copy has only in-frame clones and leaves some out. The sample gives 100,000 to 150,000 clones, approximately 93% of which show up once; 6.2% is in the top ten. Sample: peripheral blood, taken before pregnancy. This receptor was taken from a female donor with multiple sclerosis, enrolled in a pregnancy study.

As DNA, the CDR3 is TGTGCCAGCAGCGTAGAAGGACAGGGGGCTACTGAAGCTTTCTTT. This gives the protein CASSVEGQGATEAFF. The chain joins TRBV9 to TRBJ1-1; 11 nucleotides match TRBD1. The germline V gene has CDR1 SGDLS and CDR2 YYNGEE. The CDR3 is 15 amino acids. The ends lost 0 bases at V and 5 bases at J; junction bases unmatched: 3.